This record covers a single TCR beta chain. Which antigen it targets is not known. It has no much larger one-base neighbor in the sample; base qualities were not kept. Including the terminal cysteine and phenylalanine, the CDR3 comprises 17 residues. The read is trimmed to its CDR3 DNA, 51 bases read in frame from base 1. CDR1 and CDR2 (KGHSH, LQKENI) derive from the germline V gene. Between the V and J ends, shortened by 1 base and 3 bases respectively, the junction contains 19 bases. Using the deep immunoSEQ assay, TCR CDR3 regions were amplified from genomic DNA by multiplex PCR. Genomic DNA extracted from each cell subset was distributed evenly over all wells of several immunoSEQ 96-well plates, and each plate served as one replicate. For sorted subsets, each replicate PCR was loaded with 200 ng genomic DNA, equivalent to 25,000 to 35,000 T cell genomes. Purified libraries were measured with a Qubit 3.0 fluorometer, size-checked on a Bioanalyzer 2100, and measured again with the KAPA Library Quantification kit. Every immunoSEQ 96-well plate was sequenced on a separate single-read 150-cycle Illumina NextSeq 550 flow cell. As for how the authors treated the data: Because only junctional sequences without quality scores were contained in the immunoSEQ output, filtering matching that applied to full-length reads could not be performed. Sequences were annotated with PyIR, a Python wrapper for IgBLAST v1.9, using IMGT germline references to assign V/J genes and CDR3. Any read was removed if the V/J assignment was weak (E-value above 1e-6), the CDR3 was missing, or the read contained stop codons, out-of-frame junctions, or ambiguous translated residues. A V3J clonotype was defined by an identical inferred V gene, J gene, and CDR3 amino acid sequence. The percentage overlap between two repertoires was calculated by dividing the number of shared unique clonotypes by the size of the smaller repertoire. Repertoire richness was assessed with RTK rarefaction, the Chao1 estimator, and Recon v2.1 estimates of unobserved clonotypes. Generation probabilities were computed with OLGA for all TCRbeta clonotypes obtained by the gDNA method from several donors. Entries here come from immuneACCESS through TCRdb and include only in-frame sequences with V and J called. Some clones fail to appear in such tables; in the studies checked, an unresolved V gene covers under half of the shortfall, and the cause of the remainder is unknown. D and trimming were read from the DNA, whereas the V and J calls and clone size are those reported in that table. The sample includes 2 million to 2.5 million clones, with 90% to 95% observed a single time. Jointly, the top ten make up 0.13% of the sample.

The donors were healthy, HIV-negative adults who had no recently reported acute infections or vaccinations. Every donor was a Caucasian adult living in Nashville, Tennessee, USA. CD4+ T cells were enriched by magnetic negative selection; naive cells were then positively selected on CD45RA, and the negative fraction formed the memory subset. Blood was collected by leukapheresis, and PBMCs were isolated by Ficoll-Histopaque density gradient centrifugation and then cryopreserved in liquid nitrogen vapor phase. Analytical flow cytometry was used to check the purity and quantity of each magnetically sorted T cell population. Genomic DNA was isolated from every sorted fraction and measured by UV absorbance on a Nanodrop 2000c. These data are taken from a study of shared clonotypes between healthy human individuals (TCRdb year 2020). About the study as a whole: The cohort comprised a couple of women and three men aged 18 to 49 years. The study deeply sequenced blood TCR repertoires of roughly five healthy adults to estimate repertoire size and the extent of clonotype sharing between individuals. Per donor, three plates each were used for CD4 naive and CD4 memory, two for CD8 naive, and one for CD8 memory. Different laboratories and diverse techniques were used to prepare libraries and sequence TCR repertoires, to increase sequencing depth and limit assay-specific biases. Between about 0.94 and 8.9 billion PBMCs per donor were obtained by leukapheresis.

Beyond this particular receptor, the publication reports: Based on pairwise subsampling, the degree of clonotype sharing among donors was expected to be affected by sequencing depth. Sampling was restricted to blood, and TCR repertoires in tissue are likely to differ from TCR repertoires in blood. Compared with non-shared clonotypes, the clonotypes found in all four sorted-subset donors had higher generation probabilities. Because the study included a small number of donors, the genetic and exposure-history diversity represented was limited. Even with the large sequencing depth, rarefaction of the sorted-subset datasets indicated that sequencing was incomplete. Naive subsets generally had larger estimated clonotype richness than memory subsets. When several donors were compared, the shared fraction of clonotypes was around 5% for naive CD4, about 4% for naive CD8, 2% to 2.5% for memory CD4, and about 0.36% for memory CD8.

Recombination linked TRBV18 to TRBJ2-7, with no confidently assigned D gene. Sequenced: naive CD4+ T cells sorted from blood. The sample's cell subset or site, from its label and the paper: CD45RA+ positively selected. The clonotype comes from a man aged 18 to 29 in good health. In nucleotide form, the sequence is TGTGCCAGCTCACCACTTGCCCAGACGACTGGAGACTACGAGCAGTACTTC. Protein translation: CASSPLAQTTGDYEQYF.